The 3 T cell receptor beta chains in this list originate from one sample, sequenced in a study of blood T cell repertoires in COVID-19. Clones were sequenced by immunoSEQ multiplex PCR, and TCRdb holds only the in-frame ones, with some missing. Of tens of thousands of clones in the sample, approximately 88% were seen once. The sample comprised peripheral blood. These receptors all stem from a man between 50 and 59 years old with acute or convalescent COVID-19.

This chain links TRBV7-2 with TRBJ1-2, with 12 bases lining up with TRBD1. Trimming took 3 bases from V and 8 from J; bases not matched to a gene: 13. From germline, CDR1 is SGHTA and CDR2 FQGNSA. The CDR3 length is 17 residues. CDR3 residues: CASSFDPVGTGGGGYTF. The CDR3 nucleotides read TGTGCCAGCAGCTTTGATCCCGTCGGGACAGGGGGCGGAGGCTACACCTTC.

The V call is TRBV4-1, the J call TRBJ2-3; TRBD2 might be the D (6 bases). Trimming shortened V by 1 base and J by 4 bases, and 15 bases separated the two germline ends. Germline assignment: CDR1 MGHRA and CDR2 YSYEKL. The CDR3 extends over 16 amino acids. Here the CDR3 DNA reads TGCGCCAGCAGCCAAGGGGGACTGGTGGCGGCAGATACGCAGTATTTT. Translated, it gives CASSQGGLVAADTQYF.

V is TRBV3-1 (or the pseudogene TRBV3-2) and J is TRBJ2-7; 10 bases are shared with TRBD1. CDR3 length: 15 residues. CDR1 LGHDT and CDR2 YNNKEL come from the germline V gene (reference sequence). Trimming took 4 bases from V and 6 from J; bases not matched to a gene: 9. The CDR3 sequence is CASSRTPDRGVEQYF. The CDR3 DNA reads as TGTGCCAGCAGCCGTACCCCGGACAGGGGGGTCGAGCAGTACTTC.